This T cell receptor (beta chain) was recorded in a study of early T cells in non-severe SARS-CoV-2 infection. Study-wide findings and caveats: Sequences matched to VDJdb favored anti-spike CD8 responses, while private and CD4 specificities were missed.

This clonotype appeared a few times. Its antigen is undetermined. A single record per CDR3 protein comes from TCRdb applying MiXCR to the 5' RACE reads. The table records approximately 64,000 distinct CDR3 sequences, around 20% of them present only once. V was pared by 8 bases and J by 8 bases, with 7 bases of the junction left unmatched. Germline lookup yields CDR1 LNHDA and CDR2 SQIVND (reference sequence). CDR3 length: 14 amino acids. The source of this sequence is an adult who was a healthcare worker with PCR-confirmed SARS-CoV-2 infection or an uninfected control (not recorded which). This rearrangement joins TRBV19 to TRBJ2-1, with 12 bases lining up with TRBD2. The sequenced sample was whole blood, obtained at baseline. The CDR3, as DNA: TGTGCCAGTCGCGGACTAGCGGGGTCGGATGAGCAGTTCTTC. This codes for CASRGLAGSDEQFF. The complete variable domain, with remaining parts taken from reference TRBV19 and TRBJ2-1, reads DGGITQSPKYLFRKEGQNVTLSCEQNLNHDAMYWYRQDPGQGLRLIYYSQIVNDFQKGDIAEGYSVSREKKESFPLTVTSAQKNPTAFYLCASRGLAGSDEQFFGPGTRLTVL.